This TCR beta chain originates from a study of cytomegalovirus exposure and HLA in healthy donors. The CDR3 is 13 residues long. Germline CDR1 reads SNHLY; CDR2 reads FYNNEI. The V and J ends lost 0 bases and 7 bases respectively, with 9 bases between them. Amplification used 60 Vbeta primers and 13 Jbeta primers. Produced via immunoSEQ multiplex PCR; TCRdb's table is partial and in-frame only. The sample holds under 200,000 clones, over 80% seen once. This clonotype was obtained from a human donor in good health. The chain is built from TRBV2 and TRBJ1-2, with D possibly being TRBD1 (6 bases). The sequenced sample was PBMCs. In DNA, the CDR3 is TGTGCCAGCAGTGAAGCGGCAGGGGTTGGCTACACCTTC. As protein: CASSEAAGVGYTF.